The 13 T cell receptor beta chains listed next were all sequenced from one sample in a study of vaccination effects on CD4 cells after COVID-19. These receptors have no identified antigens. Culturing for about ten days preceded CD4+ T cell isolation. The person had a PCR-confirmed SARS-CoV-2 infection during March to December 2020. BNT162b2 vaccine or mRNA-1273 vaccine was given to participants in two doses. Libraries were prepared by immunoSEQ multiplex PCR; TCRdb keeps only in-frame clonotypes and omits some of them. The sample lists 40,000 to 45,000 clones, more than 65% occurring once. This sample comprised CD4+ T cells from PBMCs cultured without peptide, obtained after COVID-19 vaccination. Every receptor here comes from a human donor who had a prior SARS-CoV-2 infection.

This clone was counted between two and nine times. The rearrangement joins TRBV5-1 to TRBJ1-6; weak D call: TRBD1 (5 bases). The CDR3 consists of 16 residues. Germline values: CDR1 SGHRS, CDR2 YFSETQ. The V end was cut by 2 bases, the J end by 2 bases, with 11 bases between. As DNA, the CDR3 is TGCGCCAGCAGCTTTCAACTAGGGGCCTATAATTCACCCCTCCACTTT. Its protein product is CASSFQLGAYNSPLHF.

J is TRBJ2-1 and V is TRBV20-1; possibly TRBD2 for D (5 bases). CDR3 length: 16 amino acids. V was clipped by 3 bases and J by 3 bases, with 18 bases between them. Germline V gene data show CDR1 as DFQATT and CDR2 as SNEGSKA (reference sequence). The CDR3 bases are TGCAGTGCTAGTGAGCCAGACGGGGAGTTCTACAATGAGCAGTTCTTC. Its translation: CSASEPDGEFYNEQFF.

V and J are TRBV19 and TRBJ2-3; no definite D call. The CDR3 is 15 amino acids. V was cut by 3 bases and J by 2 bases, with 12 bases left in between. From germline, CDR1 is LNHDA and CDR2 SQIVND (reference sequence). In DNA form, the CDR3 reads TGTGCCAGTAGTATCAAAGGACCTACCACAGATACGCAGTATTTT. It is translated as CASSIKGPTTDTQYF.

As DNA, the CDR3 is TGTGCCAGCTCCTACAGGGACGAGCAGTACTTC. Its translation is CASSYRDEQYF. The chain joins TRBV12-3 or TRBV12-4 to TRBJ2-7; possibly TRBD1 for D (6 bases). The CDR3 is made up of 11 amino acids. V was clipped by 8 bases and J by 5 bases, with 10 bases between them.

The V call is TRBV7-8, the J call TRBJ2-5; possibly TRBD1 or TRBD2 for D (7 bases each). The germline V and J ends were trimmed by 7 bases and 6 bases, with 21 bases remaining between them. This CDR3 has 15 residues. Germline V gene data show CDR1 as SGHVS and CDR2 as FQNEAQ. The CDR3 DNA is TGTGCCAGCACCCCAGGGGGGGCCTCTCGAAAGACCCAGTACTTC. It codes for CASTPGGASRKTQYF.

V usage is TRBV2 and J usage is TRBJ2-7; no clear D. There are 12 residues in the CDR3. Trimming took 8 bases from V and 2 from J, leaving 10 bases between them. CDR1 SNHLY and CDR2 FYNNEI come from the germline V gene. As DNA, the CDR3 is TGTGCCAGCGGGCAGGTCGCCTACGAGCAGTACTTC. The encoded protein is CASGQVAYEQYF. Full variable domain (rest looked up from reference TRBV2 and TRBJ2-7): EPEVTQTPSHQVTQMGQEVILRCVPISNHLYFYWYRQILGQKVEFLVSFYNNEISEKSEIFDDQFSVERPDGSNFTLKIRSTKLEDSAMYFCASGQVAYEQYFGPGTRLTVT.

The rearrangement links TRBV24-1 to TRBJ2-1; possibly TRBD2 for D (5 bases). The CDR3 sequence is 14 residues long. The germline CDR1 and CDR2 sequences are KGHDR and SFDVKD. Trimming removed 10 bases from V and 4 bases from J, with 16 bases in between. The CDR3 coding sequence is TGTGCCACGTCGGAGAGGGCTGCATACAATGAGCAGTTCTTC. Encoded protein: CATSERAAYNEQFF.

About this clone itself: The CDR3 does not end in the conserved phenylalanine or tryptophan, so this is likely a read error. This chain links TRBV2 with TRBJ1-2; perhaps TRBD1 as D (5 bases). The CDR3 is 17 amino acids. Germline V gene lookup returns CDR1 SNHLY and CDR2 FYNNEI. V lost 0 bases to trimming and J lost 4 bases, with 18 bases between them. The CDR3 spells CASSEALRGGASYGYTL. The DNA for the CDR3 is TGTGCCAGCAGTGAAGCGCTTCGGGGAGGGGCGAGCTATGGCTACACCCTC.

The chain carries TRBV24-1 and TRBJ2-1; 11 nucleotides line up with TRBD2. CDR1 is KGHDR and CDR2 is SFDVKD in the germline V gene. V was clipped by 2 bases and J by 6 bases; unmatched bases: 8. The CDR3 spans 17 residues. The CDR3 loop is CATSDYNSGRAANEQFF. The CDR3 DNA reads TGTGCCACCAGTGATTACAATAGCGGGAGGGCCGCCAATGAGCAGTTCTTC.

The chain recombines TRBV5-6 with TRBJ2-3; D remains ambiguous. Germline CDR1 and CDR2: SGHDT and YYEEEE. V was trimmed by 1 base and J by 0 bases, leaving 9 bases between them. This CDR3 contains 15 residues. The CDR3 nucleotides are TGTGCCAGCAGCTTGTACGGCAGAAGCACAGATACGCAGTATTTT. This translates into CASSLYGRSTDTQYF. Supplemented by reference TRBV5-6 and TRBJ2-3, the full variable domain reads DAGVTQSPTHLIKTRGQQVTLRCSPKSGHDTVSWYQQALGQGPQFIFQYYEEEERQRGNFPDRFSGHQFPNYSSELNVNALLLGDSALYLCASSLYGRSTDTQYFGPGTRLTVL.

The chain links TRBV5-6 to TRBJ1-5; D remains unclear. The length of the CDR3 is 13 residues. V was pared by 2 bases and J by 4 bases, with 7 bases between. The germline V gene has CDR1 SGHDT and CDR2 YYEEEE. DNA for the CDR3: TGTGCCAGCAGCTTTTCTTTGAATCAGCCCCAGCATTTT. It encodes CASSFSLNQPQHF.

The V gene is TRBV6-1, the J gene TRBJ2-5; D is possibly TRBD1 or TRBD2 (5 bases each). Trimming pared 3 bases from V and 1 base from J, leaving 9 bases between. The CDR3 loop spans 14 amino acids. The germline gives CDR1 MNHNS, CDR2 SASEGT. The CDR3 DNA follows: TGTGCCAGCAGTGAGATTGGGGGCCAAGAGACCCAGTACTTC. This encodes CASSEIGGQETQYF.

V usage is TRBV7-9 and J usage is TRBJ1-3; D not certain. CDR3 length: 14 amino acids. Germline loops: CDR1 SEHNR, CDR2 FQNEAQ (reference sequence). V lost 4 bases and J lost 4, with 11 bases in between. CDR3 in amino acids: CASSSRTGGNTIYF. The CDR3 region has the DNA TGTGCCAGCAGCTCACGGACGGGGGGAAACACCATATATTTT.